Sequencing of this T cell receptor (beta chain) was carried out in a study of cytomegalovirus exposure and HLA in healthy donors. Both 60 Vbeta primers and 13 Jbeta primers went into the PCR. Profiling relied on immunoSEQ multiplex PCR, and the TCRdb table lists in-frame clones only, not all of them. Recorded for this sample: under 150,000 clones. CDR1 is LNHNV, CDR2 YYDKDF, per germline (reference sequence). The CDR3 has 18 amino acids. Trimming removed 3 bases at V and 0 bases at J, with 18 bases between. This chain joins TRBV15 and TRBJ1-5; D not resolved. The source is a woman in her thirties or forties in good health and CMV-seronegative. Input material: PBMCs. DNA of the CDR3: TGTGCCACCAGCAGCCCTCCAACAAGGCGGGATAGCAATCAGCCCCAGCATTTT. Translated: CATSSPPTRRDSNQPQHF.